Listed here is a single T cell receptor beta chain. There are 13 residues in the CDR3. Germline V gives CDR1 SNHLY, CDR2 FYNNEI. TCRdb re-called the 5' RACE reads with MiXCR, one entry per CDR3 protein. Of nearly 55,000 distinct CDR3 sequences in the sample, around 8% were seen once. This sample is part of a study of early T cells in non-severe SARS-CoV-2 infection. Study context: Chains stayed unpaired after sequencing of bulk RNA from unsorted whole blood.

The material sequenced was whole blood, taken at baseline. The sequence derives from an adult who was a healthcare worker with PCR-confirmed SARS-CoV-2 infection or an uninfected control (not recorded which). The J gene is TRBJ2-7, the V gene TRBV2; TRBD2 matches at 7 bases. CDR3 amino acids: CAAGRDLFYEQYF. CDR3 DNA: TGTGCAGCGGGGCGGGATCTCTTCTACGAGCAGTACTTC.